This TCR beta chain was captured by sequencing in a study of blood T cell repertoires in COVID-19. Study-level information: The United States, Italy and Spain were the sources of the acute and convalescent COVID-19 samples. Sources were T cells, B-cell-depleted T cells, or PBMCs; the material itself was cDNA or gDNA.

The CDR3 is 15 residues long. Germline values: CDR1 SGHNT, CDR2 YYREEE (reference sequence). Losses at the gene ends were 4 bases for V and 4 bases for J; bases not matched to a gene: 6. Original processing notes: Researchers report that nucleated cell counts were estimated from reference gene primer amplification. TCRdb's table, derived via immunoSEQ multiplex PCR, lists solely in-frame clones and lacks some. Clone size and V and J calls were adopted from that table, with D and trimming inferred from the DNA. The sample holds 95,000 to 120,000 clones; around nine tenths are singletons and the top ten take 8% to 8.5%.

This TCR was sampled from a woman between 65 and 79 years old who had recovered from COVID-19. The sample comprised peripheral blood. The gene calls are TRBV5-4 and TRBJ1-5; 9 bases are a match to TRBD1. The DNA for the CDR3 is TGTGCCAGCAGCGAAGGGACAGGGCTGAATCAGCCCCAGCATTTT. Encoded protein: CASSEGTGLNQPQHF.